The rows below give T cell receptor beta chains drawn from one sample of a study of CD8+CD57+ T cells in acquired aplastic anemia. In TCRdb, the reads were re-called with MiXCR into one record per CDR3 protein. Here the sample spans 200,000 to 300,000 distinct CDR3 sequences, around half being singletons. Sequenced material: sorted CD4+, CD8+, or CD8+CD57+ T cells (not recorded which) from PBMCs. The receptors derive from a human donor with aplastic anemia. The CDR3 runs from the conserved cysteine through the conserved F or W. A D gene is named only where the DNA matches it firmly. Clone size, where shown, is once, few, many, or a class for clones that have expanded.

>.|TRBD2|TRBV6-2/TRBV6-3|TRBJ2-5
CASGRTSGGASLETQYF
TGTGCCAGCGGTAGGACTAGCGGGGGGGCCAGCCTAGAGACCCAGTACTTC
>many|TRBD1|TRBV15|TRBJ1-6
CATSSKWTGLGNSPLHF
TGTGCCACCAGCAGTAAATGGACAGGGCTCGGGAATTCACCCCTCCACTTT
>.|.|TRBV29-1|TRBJ2-3
CSVEWDTQYF
TGCAGCGTTGAGTGGGATACGCAGTATTTT
>many|.|TRBV2|TRBJ1-4
CASSPSATNEKLFF
TGTGCCAGCAGTCCATCCGCAACTAATGAAAAACTGTTTTTT
>many|TRBD1|TRBV9|TRBJ1-1
CASSVTGGQGEAFF
TGTGCCAGCAGCGTAACAGGGGGCCAGGGTGAAGCTTTCTTT
>once|TRBD1|TRBV19|TRBJ1-2
CASSFGTGENGYTF
TGTGCCAGTAGCTTCGGGACAGGGGAAAATGGCTACACCTTC
>.|TRBD1|TRBV15|TRBJ1-6
CATSRQSYTGGSSPLHF
TGTGCCACCAGCAGACAATCGTACACAGGGGGCTCTTCACCCCTCCACTTT
>few|.|TRBV27|TRBJ1-3
CASSWKSRGGNTIYF
TGTGCCAGCAGTTGGAAGTCTCGGGGTGGAAACACCATATATTTT
>.|.|TRBV5-1|TRBJ2-5
CASSLGGGFGGKETQYF
TGTGCCAGCAGCTTAGGGGGTGGGTTTGGGGGAAAAGAGACCCAGTACTTC
>.|.|TRBV9|TRBJ1-6
CASSVTVGDGGSPLHF
TGTGCCAGCAGCGTTACGGTGGGGGACGGGGGTTCACCCCTCCACTTT
>.|TRBD1|TRBV7-2|TRBJ1-3
CASSPTGTISGNTIYF
TGTGCCAGCAGCCCGACAGGGACAATCTCTGGAAACACCATATATTTT
>.|TRBD2|TRBV25-1|TRBJ2-1
CASSETSGGPSSYNEQFF
TGTGCCAGCAGTGAAACTAGCGGGGGACCTTCCTCCTACAATGAGCAGTTCTTC
>few|TRBD1|TRBV7-9|TRBJ1-2
CASSQGGTYGYTF
TGTGCCAGCAGCCAGGGGGGCACCTATGGCTACACCTTC
>.|.|TRBV20-1|TRBJ1-1
CSARGTANTEAFF
TGCAGTGCTAGAGGGACGGCGAACACTGAAGCTTTCTTT
>.|.|TRBV19|TRBJ1-3
CASGQGPYSGSTIYF
TGTGCCAGTGGTCAGGGGCCCTACTCTGGAAGCACCATATATTTT
>once|.|TRBV19|TRBJ1-5
CASSTAGRVSNQTQHF
TGTGCCAGTAGTACCGCAGGACGGGTAAGCAATCAGACCCAGCATTTT
>.|TRBD1|TRBV10-3|TRBJ2-2
CAISELNGQDGIKFTVELFF
TGTGCCATCAGTGAGTTAAATGGACAGGACGGAATTAAATTCACCGTGGAGCTGTTTTTT
>many|.|TRBV5-5|TRBJ2-7
CASSLWVGDYEQYF
TGTGCCAGCAGCTTGTGGGTCGGAGACTACGAGCAGTACTTC
>many|TRBD2|TRBV9|TRBJ2-3
CASSSGLAGGRNRDTQYF
TGTGCCAGCAGCTCGGGACTAGCGGGGGGGCGAAACAGGGATACGCAGTATTTT
>few|TRBD1|TRBV11-2|TRBJ1-3
CASSLDDRVYSGNTIYF
TGTGCCAGCAGCTTAGATGACAGGGTTTACTCTGGAAACACCATATATTTT
>.|TRBD2|TRBV25-1|TRBJ2-5
CASSGLAGGIPQLPQETQYF
TGTGCCAGCAGCGGACTAGCGGGGGGGATCCCACAATTACCCCAAGAGACCCAGTACTTC
>.|TRBD1|TRBV10-3|TRBJ2-1
CAVSKTGGIANEQFF
TGTGCCGTCAGTAAGACAGGGGGAATTGCTAATGAGCAGTTCTTC
>.|.|TRBV2|TRBJ2-2
CASSLRTSSTGELFF
TGTGCCAGCAGCCTCAGGACATCGAGCACCGGGGAGCTGTTTTTT
>many|TRBD1|TRBV2|TRBJ1-5
CASSDWDRANQPQHF
TGTGCCAGCAGTGATTGGGACAGGGCCAATCAGCCCCAGCATTTT
>.|.|TRBV2|TRBJ2-7
CASTGRDSDEQYF
TGTGCCAGCACCGGAAGGGATTCGGACGAGCAGTACTTC
>few|TRBD1|TRBV7-9|TRBJ1-2
CASSLAGQDYGYTF
TGTGCCAGCAGCTTAGCCGGACAGGACTATGGCTACACCTTC
>few|.|TRBV10-3|TRBJ2-6
CASGEAGANVLTF
TGTGCCTCCGGGGAAGCTGGGGCCAACGTCCTGACTTTC
>many|.|TRBV9|TRBJ2-7
CASSVEGGAGEQYF
TGTGCCAGCAGCGTAGAAGGGGGGGCGGGCGAGCAGTACTTC
>.|.|TRBV14|TRBJ1-2
CASSAGRGYTF
TGTGCCAGCAGTGCAGGGAGAGGCTACACCTTC
>many|.|TRBV6-5|TRBJ1-1
CASRAGVGTEAFF
TGTGCCAGCAGGGCTGGGGTTGGGACTGAAGCTTTCTTT
>few|.|TRBV30|TRBJ2-7
CAWSVPPQNYEQYF
TGTGCCTGGAGTGTACCCCCACAGAACTACGAGCAGTACTTC
>once|.|TRBV5-1|TRBJ1-2
CASSLPRTNYGYTF
TGCGCCAGCAGCTTGCCCCGGACTAACTATGGCTACACCTTC
>many|TRBD2|TRBV7-6|TRBJ2-5
CASSLELADSETQYF
TGTGCCAGCAGCTTAGAACTAGCGGATTCGGAGACCCAGTACTTC
>many|.|TRBV4-3|TRBJ2-7
CASSPMEGDEQYF
TGCGCCAGCAGCCCCATGGAAGGGGACGAGCAGTACTTC
>.|TRBD1|TRBV10-1|TRBJ2-7
CASKGQNYAQYF
TGCGCCAGCAAGGGACAGAACTACGCGCAGTACTTC
>few|.|TRBV10-2|TRBJ1-2
CASSESEGLYYGYTF
TGCGCCAGCAGTGAGTCTGAGGGGCTCTACTATGGCTACACCTTC
>many|.|TRBV9|TRBJ1-6
CASSVTGTENSPLHF
TGTGCCAGCAGCGTAACCGGGACTGAGAATTCACCCCTCCACTTT